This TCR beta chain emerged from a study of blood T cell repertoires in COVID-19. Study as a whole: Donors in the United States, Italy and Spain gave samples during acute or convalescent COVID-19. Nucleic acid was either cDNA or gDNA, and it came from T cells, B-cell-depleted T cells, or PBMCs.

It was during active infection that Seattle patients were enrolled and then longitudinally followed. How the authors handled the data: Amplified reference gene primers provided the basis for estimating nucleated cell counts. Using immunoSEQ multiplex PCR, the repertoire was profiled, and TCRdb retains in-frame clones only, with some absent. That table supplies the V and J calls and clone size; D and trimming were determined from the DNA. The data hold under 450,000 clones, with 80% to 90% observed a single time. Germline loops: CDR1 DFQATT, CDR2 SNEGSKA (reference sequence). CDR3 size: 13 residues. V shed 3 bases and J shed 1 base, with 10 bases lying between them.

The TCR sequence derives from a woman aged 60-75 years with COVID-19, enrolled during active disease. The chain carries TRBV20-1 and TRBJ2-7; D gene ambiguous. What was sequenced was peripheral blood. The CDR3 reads CSASVGPSYEQYF. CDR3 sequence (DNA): TGCAGTGCTAGTGTGGGCCCTTCCTACGAGCAGTACTTC.